This is a list of T cell receptor beta chains from one sample in a study of blood T cells in healthy people across ages. TCRdb used MiXCR to reprocess the 5' RACE reads, holding one entry per CDR3 protein. The repertoire has 550,000 to 750,000 distinct CDR3 sequences, over 20% of them found once; the top ten carry roughly 3.6%. The sequencing sample was made of blood. Every receptor here comes from a man in his 70s in good health. CDR3s include the opening cysteine and the closing phenylalanine or tryptophan. A D gene is named only where the DNA matches it firmly. The size field is filled for only some rows; it gives once, few, many or a size class.

TRBJ2-7 NA many TRBV29-1 TGCAGCGTTGGGGGACGGCCAGGAGGTTCCTACGAGCAGTACTTC CSVGGRPGGSYEQYF
TRBJ1-3 NA NA TRBV18 TGTGCCAGCTCACCACGCGCAGGGGACTCTGGAAACACCATATATTTT CASSPRAGDSGNTIYF
TRBJ2-3 TRBD2 NA TRBV20-1 TGCAGTGCTAGAGATTGGGGACTAGCGGGAGCAGATACGCAGTATTTT CSARDWGLAGADTQYF
TRBJ2-2 NA NA TRBV6-1 TGTGCCAGCAGTGAAGGTGGGATAAGAAACACCGGGGAGCTGTTTTTT CASSEGGIRNTGELFF
TRBJ2-1 TRBD2 NA TRBV5-1 TGCGCCAGCAGCCCGGGACTAGCGGGAGGTTCCTACAATGAGCAGTTCTTC CASSPGLAGGSYNEQFF
TRBJ1-2 TRBD1 many TRBV20-1 TGCAGTGCTAGCGGGACAGCCTATGGCTACACCTTC CSASGTAYGYTF
TRBJ2-1 NA few TRBV2 TGTGCCAGCAGATCTCAGATAAACTCCTACAATGAGCAGTTCTTC CASRSQINSYNEQFF
TRBJ2-2 TRBD2 once TRBV7-2 TGTGCCAGCAGCTTAGCGAGTTTTACTAGCGGGATTATGAACACCGGGGAGCTGCTTTTT CASSLASFTSGIMNTGELLF
TRBJ2-7 TRBD1 NA TRBV5-1 TGCGCCAGCAGCTTCGGGGACAGCAACTACGAGCAGTACTTC CASSFGDSNYEQYF
TRBJ2-7 NA once TRBV15 TGTGCCACCAGCAGGGCCGGGACACTGACCTACGAGCAGTACTTC CATSRAGTLTYEQYF
TRBJ2-7 NA NA TRBV5-1 TGCGCCAGCAGCTTGGAATTGGAACTCTACGAGCAGTACTTC CASSLELELYEQYF
TRBJ2-7 NA NA TRBV6-5 TGTGCCAGCAGTTACTCCCAGTACTACTACGAGCAGTACTTC CASSYSQYYYEQYF
TRBJ1-2 NA NA TRBV7-9 TGTGCCAGCAGCTTAGCAAACCCCGCAGCCGGCTACACCTTC CASSLANPAAGYTF
TRBJ1-4 NA NA TRBV5-1 TGCGCCAGCAGCCTTTATGCGGCTAATGAAAAACTGTTTTTT CASSLYAANEKLFF
TRBJ2-7 NA NA TRBV7-6 TGTGCCAGCAGCGAAAGCCCGGGACGGTCCGCCTACGAGCAGTACTTC CASSESPGRSAYEQYF
TRBJ2-1 TRBD2 NA TRBV18 TGTGCCAGCTTCCCGGGACTAGGGTACAATGAGCAGTTCTTC CASFPGLGYNEQFF
TRBJ2-3 TRBD2 few TRBV20-1 TGCAGTGCTAGACCCCTAGCGGGAGGAGGGGGCACAGATACGCAGTATTTT CSARPLAGGGGTDTQYF
TRBJ1-1 NA few TRBV11-1 TGTGCCAGCAGCTTAGAGGGGGAAGGTGAAGCTTTCTTT CASSLEGEGEAFF
TRBJ1-5 NA NA TRBV7-9 TGTGCCAGCAGCTTAGGAAGGGTCGGCAATCAGCCCCAGCATTTT CASSLGRVGNQPQHF
TRBJ1-5 NA few TRBV4-1 TGCGCCAGCAGCCAAGAGTCAGGGGCAAGCAATCAGCCCCAGCATTTT CASSQESGASNQPQHF
TRBJ1-1 NA NA TRBV10-3 TGTGCCATCAGTGAGTTCACAGGGAACACTGAAGCTTTCTTT CAISEFTGNTEAFF
TRBJ2-5 TRBD2 few TRBV2 TGTGCCAGCACCCGGACTAGCGGGTGGGAGACCCAGTACTTC CASTRTSGWETQYF
TRBJ2-5 TRBD2 many TRBV20-1 TGCAGTGCTAGCCCTAGCGGGAGGACGGAAGGAGAGACCCAGTACTTC CSASPSGRTEGETQYF
TRBJ2-7 TRBD2 NA TRBV10-3 TGTGCCATCAGTGAGTCGGTAGCGGGCCTCTACGAGCAGTACTTC CAISESVAGLYEQYF
TRBJ2-7 NA many TRBV5-6 TGTGCCAGCAGCTTGTGGGTGACAGAAGAGCAGTACTTC CASSLWVTEEQYF
TRBJ2-7 TRBD2 NA TRBV20-1 TGCAGTGCTCCCCCAGGGACTAGCGGGACCACCTACGAGCAGTACTTC CSAPPGTSGTTYEQYF
TRBJ2-3 NA few TRBV20-1 TGCAGTGCACTCACCGATGTCACTAGCACAGATACGCAGTATTTT CSALTDVTSTDTQYF
TRBJ2-7 NA few TRBV20-1 TGCAGCGTGGCCGGACAGCATATCTCCTACGAGCAGTACTTC CSVAGQHISYEQYF
TRBJ2-7 NA NA TRBV5-1 TGCGCCAGCACCTTGAACACTGGTCCCTACGAGCAGTACTTC CASTLNTGPYEQYF
TRBJ2-3 NA NA TRBV20-1 TGCAGTGCTAGCAGATTAGCGGTGAGCAGCACAGATACGCAGTATTTT CSASRLAVSSTDTQYF
TRBJ2-1 NA NA TRBV12-3/TRBV12-4 TGTGCCAGCAGTTTGGGGGGAGTTGGTTACAATGAGCAGTTCTTC CASSLGGVGYNEQFF
TRBJ2-3 TRBD2 NA TRBV15 TGTGCCACCAGCAAGGGGACTAGCGGGAGCAGCACAGATACGCAGTATTTT CATSKGTSGSSTDTQYF
TRBJ2-5 NA few TRBV6-2/TRBV6-3 TGTGCCAGCAACCAGGGAGAAACAACGCAAGAGACCCAGTACTTC CASNQGETTQETQYF
TRBJ2-7 NA NA TRBV4-2 TGTGCCAGCAGCCAAGAGCGCGGCGAGCAGTACTTC CASSQERGEQYF
TRBJ2-5 NA NA TRBV10-3 TGTGCCATCAGTGACGCGGCAGGGACGGGTGAGACCCAGTACTTC CAISDAAGTGETQYF
TRBJ2-3 TRBD2 NA TRBV20-1 TGCAGTGCTAGAGAAGCGGGAGAGCCCACAGATACGCAGTATTTT CSAREAGEPTDTQYF
TRBJ2-7 NA NA TRBV6-2/TRBV6-3 TGTGCCAGCAGAGCGGAGGAAGGGGCCTACGAGCAGTACTTC CASRAEEGAYEQYF
TRBJ2-1 TRBD2 few TRBV6-6 TGTGCCAGCAGTTATCCGACTAGCGGCTCCTACAATGAGCAGTTCTTC CASSYPTSGSYNEQFF
TRBJ2-3 TRBD1 NA TRBV24-1 TGTGCCACCAGTGATTTCGGACAGGGGTTTACAGATACGCAGTATTTT CATSDFGQGFTDTQYF
TRBJ2-7 NA NA TRBV9 TGTGCCAGCAGCGAGGGATCAGGGACTCCACCCGAGCAGTACTTC CASSEGSGTPPEQYF
TRBJ2-5 TRBD2 few TRBV5-4 TGTGCCAGCAGCTTGTTTGTAGCGGGGGCCCAAGAGACCCAGTACTTC CASSLFVAGAQETQYF
TRBJ2-5 NA few TRBV12-3/TRBV12-4 TGTGCCAGCAGTTCCCGTCGAATACGCCAAGAGACCCAGTACTTC CASSSRRIRQETQYF
TRBJ2-5 TRBD1 NA TRBV29-1 TGCAGCGTTTACCTCGGACAGGGAGGAGAGACCCAGTACTTC CSVYLGQGGETQYF
TRBJ2-1 TRBD2 few TRBV20-1 TGCAGTGCCCCTATGCGGGAGAGTGAGCAGTTCTTC CSAPMRESEQFF
TRBJ2-1 TRBD1 NA TRBV6-1 TGTGCCAGCACCGGGACAGATTTGAATGAGCAGTTCTTC CASTGTDLNEQFF
TRBJ2-3 TRBD1 NA TRBV5-6 TGTGCCAGCAGCAGACAGGGGGGCTCAGATACGCAGTATTTT CASSRQGGSDTQYF
TRBJ2-5 TRBD1 few TRBV20-1 TGCAGTGCTAGGGTTGGAGTCCGGGACAGGGTGACCCAGTACTTC CSARVGVRDRVTQYF
TRBJ2-7 TRBD1 NA TRBV6-2/TRBV6-3 TGTGCCAGCAGGCAGACTATGACAGGGGCAACCTACGAGCAGTACTTC CASRQTMTGATYEQYF
TRBJ2-7 TRBD2 NA TRBV20-1 TGCAGTGCCCCCACTAGCGGGAGGGGTAGCGAGCAGTACTTC CSAPTSGRGSEQYF
TRBJ1-2 NA NA TRBV7-9 TGTGCCAGCAGCCCCCACCTGGGAACTAACTATGGCTACACCTTC CASSPHLGTNYGYTF
TRBJ2-5 NA NA TRBV3-1 TGTGCCAGCAGCAATAAAAGGCCGGGGGCATCGAAAGAGACCCAGTACTTC CASSNKRPGASKETQYF
TRBJ2-7 NA NA TRBV25-1 TGTGCCAGCAGTGAATTGAGGGGTCGAAGGGACTACGAGCAGTACTTC CASSELRGRRDYEQYF
TRBJ1-5 TRBD1 NA TRBV28 TGTGCCAGCAGTCCAAAGCGACAGGGGCATCATCAGCCCCGGCATTTT CASSPKRQGHHQPRHF
TRBJ2-4 TRBD2 NA TRBV5-1 TGCGCCAGCAGCCAGGGAGGGCCTGACAAAAACATTCAGTACTTC CASSQGGPDKNIQYF